Shown below are 32 T cell receptor beta chains from a single sample sequenced in a study of blood T cell repertoires in COVID-19. Assay used: immunoSEQ multiplex PCR; TCRdb lists only in-frame clones, some missing. The repertoire holds approximately 38,000 clones, with nearly 90% as singletons. Sequenced input: peripheral blood. These receptors were obtained from a man aged 60-69 years with COVID-19, enrolled during active disease.

This clone was observed once. Other DNA sequences in this specimen translate into the identical CDR3. V and J are TRBV11-3 and TRBJ1-1; D call uncertain. Germline CDR1 reads SGHNT; CDR2 reads YENEEA. The V end lost 0 bases, the J end lost 1 base, and 9 bases lay between the germline ends. The CDR3 sequence is 15 residues long. The CDR3: CASSLDRQENTEAFF. CDR3 DNA: TGTGCCAGCAGCTTAGATAGGCAGGAGAACACTGAAGCTTTCTTT.

This clone was recorded a few times. This chain joins TRBV30 and TRBJ2-1; D may be TRBD2 (5 bases). Germline-derived CDR1 and CDR2 are GTSNPN and SVGIG (reference sequence). This CDR3 contains 14 residues. V lost 1 base and J 4 bases, leaving 11 bases between the germline ends. The CDR3 loop is CAWSDDSGYNEQFF. As DNA, the CDR3 is TGTGCCTGGAGTGACGATTCGGGGTACAATGAGCAGTTCTTC.

The rearrangement uses TRBV4-1 and TRBJ1-1, with D perhaps matching TRBD1 (5 bases). CDR1 is MGHRA and CDR2 is YSYEKL in the germline V gene. This CDR3 region has 14 residues. The germline V and J ends were trimmed by 4 bases and 6 bases, with 15 bases remaining between them. CDR3 sequence (DNA): TGCGCCAGCAGCCTTGAGGCGGGGGTCTCTGAAGCTTTCTTT. Translating it yields CASSLEAGVSEAFF.

The CDR3 loop reads CATSGGGRAGNEQFF. The CDR3 nucleotides are TGTGCCACCAGTGGCGGCGGGAGGGCGGGGAATGAGCAGTTCTTC. This chain connects TRBV24-1 to TRBJ2-1; 9 bases match TRBD2. The CDR3 runs to 15 residues. The V segment lost 5 bases and the J segment 7 bases; nucleotides outside the gene matches: 8. Germline V gene data show CDR1 as KGHDR and CDR2 as SFDVKD.

The chain uses TRBV28 and TRBJ1-2; TRBD1 matches 10 bases. CDR3 length equals 21 residues. V lost 4 bases to trimming and J lost 4 bases; unmatched junction nucleotides: 24. Per germline, CDR1 MDHEN and CDR2 SYDVKM. The CDR3 region has the DNA TGTGCCAGCAGTTCCCGACAGGGGGCTTCACCAAAAAGCTCCCCTATCTATGGCTACACCTTC. Translation gives CASSSRQGASPKSSPIYGYTF.

V is TRBV4-2 and J is TRBJ1-4, with D unclear. The germline V gene encodes CDR1 LGHNA and CDR2 YNFKEQ. There are 15 residues in the CDR3. Trimming left V 0 bases short and J 8 bases short, with 13 bases between. In DNA, the CDR3 is TGTGCCAGCAGCCAAGAAGGTCGGGGTCGGGAAAAACTGTTTTTT. Its protein product is CASSQEGRGREKLFF.

V is TRBV19 and J is TRBJ2-5; 7 bases align to TRBD1. The CDR3 contains 15 residues. Trimming took 5 bases from V and 5 from J; bases not matched to a gene: 11. In germline, CDR1 is LNHDA, CDR2 SQIVND (reference sequence). The CDR3 region has the DNA TGTGCCAGTAGTCCGCAGACAGGGAAGGCGGAGACCCAGTACTTC. Translation: CASSPQTGKAETQYF.

The rearrangement uses TRBV13 and TRBJ2-7, with 10 bases lining up with TRBD2. V gave up 1 base and J gave up 4 bases; unmatched junction bases: 7. The CDR3 consists of 16 residues. Germline lookup yields CDR1 PRHDT and CDR2 FYEKMQ (reference sequence). Here the CDR3 DNA reads TGTGCCAGCAGCTTAGTTATTAGCGGGAGGAGGTACGAGCAGTACTTC. Translation gives CASSLVISGRRYEQYF.

The CDR3 reads CASSQDSSYNEQFF. In DNA form, the CDR3 reads TGTGCCAGCAGCCAAGACAGTTCCTACAATGAGCAGTTCTTC. The J gene is TRBJ2-1, the V gene TRBV6-5; D might be TRBD1 (5 bases). The CDR3 is made up of 14 amino acids. Germline CDR1 is MNHEY and CDR2 is SVGAGI. Deletions cut 6 bases from V and 1 base from J, with 10 bases between.

The chain is built from TRBV28 and TRBJ2-1; tentative D call: TRBD2 (6 bases). This CDR3 spans 13 amino acids. Germline values: CDR1 MDHEN, CDR2 SYDVKM. V lost 6 bases to trimming and J lost 6 bases, with 12 bases between them. The DNA of the CDR3 is TGTGCCAGCAGGGCGGGGCTTTTCAATGAGCAGTTCTTC. Translated: CASRAGLFNEQFF.

The chain links TRBV11-2 to TRBJ2-7; 7 nucleotides align to TRBD2. This CDR3 contains 15 residues. V dropped 1 base and J dropped 2; count of bases not matched to a gene: 5. Germline CDR1 and CDR2: SGHAT and FQNNGV. As DNA, the CDR3 is TGTGCCAGCAGCTTAGGGACTAGTGGAGCCTACGAGCAGTACTTC. It is translated as CASSLGTSGAYEQYF. Full variable domain (outside the CDR3, taken from reference TRBV11-2 and TRBJ2-7): EAGVAQSPRYKIIEKRQSVAFWCNPISGHATLYWYQQILGQGPKLLIQFQNNGVVDDSQLPKDRFSAERLKGVDSTLKIQPAKLEDSAVYLCASSLGTSGAYEQYFGPGTRLTVT.

This clone was observed once. This rearrangement joins TRBV29-1 to TRBJ2-1; 10 bases align to TRBD2. The CDR3 runs 12 residues. Trimming cost V 2 bases and J 9 bases; bases outside gene matches: 1. Germline V gives CDR1 SQVTM, CDR2 ANQGSEA. The CDR3 loop reads CSVELAGVEQFF. The CDR3 bases are TGCAGCGTTGAACTAGCGGGAGTTGAGCAGTTCTTC.

The CDR3, as DNA: TGTGCCAGCAGCAAACCCCTTGACAGAGAATTCTCTGGAAACACCATATATTTT. Translating it yields CASSKPLDREFSGNTIYF. V is TRBV21-1 and J is TRBJ1-3; TRBD1 reflects the table's D call only, with no check against the DNA. TRBV21-1 is assigned pseudogene status. The CDR3 covers 18 residues.

V is TRBV19 and J is TRBJ1-2; perhaps TRBD1 as D (5 bases). CDR3 length equals 13 residues. Between the trimmed V and J ends, which lost 2 bases and 6 bases, there was a span of 10 bases. CDR1 LNHDA and CDR2 SQIVND come from the germline V gene (reference sequence). CDR3 in amino acids: CASSIQGLDGYTF. Here the CDR3 DNA reads TGTGCCAGTAGTATACAGGGATTGGATGGCTACACCTTC.

This chain uses TRBV5-1 with TRBJ1-5; possibly TRBD1 for D (6 bases). Looked up from germline, CDR1 is SGHRS and CDR2 is YFSETQ. The CDR3 is 13 amino acids. V lost 0 bases to trimming and J lost 6 bases, with 7 bases between them. For the CDR3, the DNA is TGCGCCAGCAGCTTGGAGACAGGTCAGCCCCAGCATTTT. Its protein product is CASSLETGQPQHF.

This chain links TRBV12-5 with TRBJ1-3, with TRBD1 as a possible D gene (5 bases). V lost 5 bases and J lost 3, with 11 bases in between. Germline V gene lookup returns CDR1 LGHNT and CDR2 FRNRAP. CDR3 length equals 14 residues. DNA of the CDR3: TGTGCTAGTGGTACGGGACTACATGGAAACACCATATATTTT. It encodes CASGTGLHGNTIYF.

V and J are TRBV5-1 and TRBJ2-7; 7 bases line up with TRBD2. The CDR3 runs to 15 residues. V dropped 1 base and J dropped 2; count of bases not matched to a gene: 6. Looked up from germline, CDR1 is SGHRS and CDR2 is YFSETQ. The DNA of the CDR3 is TGCGCCAGCAGCTTGATGGCTAGCGGAGCCTACGAGCAGTACTTC. It translates to CASSLMASGAYEQYF. The full variable domain, rest sourced from reference TRBV5-1 and TRBJ2-7, is KAGVTQTPRYLIKTRGQQVTLSCSPISGHRSVSWYQQTPGQGLQFLFEYFSETQRNKGNFPGRFSGRQFSNSRSEMNVSTLELGDSALYLCASSLMASGAYEQYFGPGTRLTVT.

As DNA, the CDR3 is TGTGCCAGTAGTATAGCAGGGGGCCGAAATGAAAAACTGTTTTTT. It encodes CASSIAGGRNEKLFF. The V gene is TRBV19, the J gene TRBJ1-4, with 8 bases matching TRBD1. Germline assignment: CDR1 LNHDA and CDR2 SQIVND (reference sequence). The CDR3 has 15 residues. The V segment lost 1 base and the J segment 5 bases; nucleotides outside the gene matches: 3.

The J gene is TRBJ1-5, the V gene TRBV25-1; D is ambiguous. The CDR3 has 13 amino acids. Germline V gives CDR1 MGHDK, CDR2 SYGVNS. V lost 6 bases, J lost 9 bases, and 15 bases lay in between. CDR3 sequence: CASSPLESGPQHF. The CDR3 region has the DNA TGTGCCAGCAGCCCGTTAGAGTCAGGGCCCCAGCATTTT.

The V call is TRBV5-1, the J call TRBJ2-1; 7 bases match TRBD2. Losses at the gene ends were 2 bases for V and 5 bases for J; bases not matched to a gene: 7. The CDR3 loop spans 15 amino acids. Germline V gene lookup returns CDR1 SGHRS and CDR2 YFSETQ. This CDR3 is CASSLGTTRHNEQFF. The DNA for the CDR3 is TGCGCCAGCAGCTTAGGGACTACTCGACACAATGAGCAGTTCTTC.

The V call is TRBV5-4, the J call TRBJ1-2; 9 bases fit TRBD1. J lost 3 bases, V lost 4 bases, and 4 bases had no gene match. CDR1 is SGHNT and CDR2 is YYREEE in the germline V gene (reference sequence). This CDR3 is built from 14 residues. The CDR3 sequence: CASSPGDRDYGYTF. The CDR3 DNA reads TGTGCCAGCAGCCCGGGGGACAGGGACTATGGCTACACCTTC.

This clone was seen just once. This rearrangement joins TRBV5-1 to TRBJ2-5; maybe TRBD2 (5 bases). The CDR3 consists of 11 residues. Germline CDR1 is SGHRS and CDR2 is YFSETQ. Trimming stripped 3 bases from V and 5 bases from J, with 5 bases between. The CDR3 DNA reads as TGCGCCAGCAGCTCGGGGGAGACCCAGTACTTC. Amino acid sequence: CASSSGETQYF. Together with reference TRBV5-1 and TRBJ2-5, the CDR3 gives the full variable domain: KAGVTQTPRYLIKTRGQQVTLSCSPISGHRSVSWYQQTPGQGLQFLFEYFSETQRNKGNFPGRFSGRQFSNSRSEMNVSTLELGDSALYLCASSSGETQYFGPGTRLLVL.

Details on this clone: At one boundary the junction diverges from the germline segment, which might be a read error. The CDR3 is CATSLQGINEKLFF. The CDR3 nucleotides are TGTGCCACCAGTCTTCAGGGAATTAATGAAAAACTGTTTTTT. The chain combines TRBV2 with TRBJ1-4; TRBD1 might be the D (5 bases). Per the germline V gene, CDR1 is SNHLY and CDR2 is FYNNEI. The CDR3 extends over 14 amino acids.

A single count supports this clone. The chain has TRBV29-1 and TRBJ1-1; 10 nucleotides line up with TRBD1. Trimming took 7 bases from V and 0 from J; bases not matched to a gene: 2. The germline V gene has CDR1 SQVTM and CDR2 ANQGSEA. This CDR3 spans 13 amino acids. CDR3 protein: CSGGQGMNTEAFF. The CDR3 coding sequence is TGCAGCGGGGGACAGGGGATGAACACTGAAGCTTTCTTT.

The V gene is TRBV10-2, the J gene TRBJ2-7; 12 bases are shared with TRBD2. The ends lost 6 bases at V and 0 bases at J; junction bases unmatched: 3. This CDR3 is 15 amino acids long. CDR1 is WSHSY and CDR2 is SAAADI in the germline V gene. Written as DNA, the CDR3 is TGCGCCAGCAGCGGACTAGCGGGGACCTCCTACGAGCAGTACTTC. It encodes CASSGLAGTSYEQYF.

The chain employs TRBV10-3 and TRBJ2-2, with D possibly TRBD2 on 6 matching bases. The CDR3 is 15 amino acids. V was shortened by 8 bases and J by 3 bases, with 16 bases between the two germline ends. Per germline, CDR1 ENHRY and CDR2 SYGVKD. CDR3 in DNA: TGTGCCATCGCTCCCGGAACGGGAGACACCGGGGAGCTGTTTTTT. Protein: CAIAPGTGDTGELFF.

This clone was counted only a few times. The V and J genes are TRBV29-1 and TRBJ1-3; the D gene is possibly TRBD1 (5 bases). The CDR3 loop spans 16 amino acids. The V gene's germline CDR1 is SQVTM and CDR2 ANQGSEA. V lost 7 bases to trimming and J lost 0 bases, with 19 bases between them. In DNA form, the CDR3 reads TGCAGCGCCGGGCTCGGGGGGGGAAACTCTGGAAACACCATATATTTT. This sequence encodes CSAGLGGGNSGNTIYF. The full variable domain, completed using reference TRBV29-1 and TRBJ1-3, is SAVISQKPSRDICQRGTSLTIQCQVDSQVTMMFWYRQQPGQSLTLIATANQGSEATYESGFVIDKFPISRPNLTFSTLTVSNMSPEDSSIYLCSAGLGGGNSGNTIYFGEGSWLTVV.

V is TRBV18 and J is TRBJ2-7, with 10 nucleotides matching TRBD1. Germline loops: CDR1 KGHSH, CDR2 LQKENI. V shed 4 bases and J 3 bases; nucleotides not matched to a gene: 9. The CDR3 is 16 amino acids. DNA of the CDR3: TGTGCCAGCTCACGAATTGGACAGGGGGTCAACTACGAGCAGTACTTC. It yields the protein CASSRIGQGVNYEQYF.

J is TRBJ2-7 and V is TRBV3-1 (or the pseudogene TRBV3-2), with 10 bases aligning to TRBD2. Germline loops: CDR1 LGHDT, CDR2 YNNKEL (reference sequence). With V trimmed by 3 bases and J by 5 bases, 7 bases remained unmatched. The CDR3 covers 15 residues. The CDR3 spells CASSHYSGRKNEQYF. CDR3 nucleotides: TGTGCCAGCAGCCACTATAGCGGGAGGAAAAACGAGCAGTACTTC.

This rearrangement joins TRBV25-1 to TRBJ2-5; maybe TRBD1 (5 bases). Trimming removed 3 bases at V and 5 bases at J, with 13 bases between. This CDR3 contains 14 residues. Germline V lookup: CDR1 MGHDK, CDR2 SYGVNS. The CDR3 sequence is CASSDDRKVETQYF. In DNA, the CDR3 is TGTGCCAGCAGTGATGACAGAAAAGTGGAGACCCAGTACTTC.

The J gene is TRBJ2-1, the V gene TRBV19, with D possibly TRBD2 on 5 matching bases. Looked up from germline, CDR1 is LNHDA and CDR2 is SQIVND (reference sequence). CDR3 length: 13 amino acids. V gave up 4 bases and J gave up 7 bases, with 11 bases separating them. CDR3 sequence reads: CASSTPRTNEQFF. CDR3 DNA: TGTGCCAGTAGTACCCCCCGGACTAATGAGCAGTTCTTC. Filled out from reference TRBV19 and TRBJ2-1, the complete variable domain reads DGGITQSPKYLFRKEGQNVTLSCEQNLNHDAMYWYRQDPGQGLRLIYYSQIVNDFQKGDIAEGYSVSREKKESFPLTVTSAQKNPTAFYLCASSTPRTNEQFFGPGTRLTVL.

This chain joins TRBV11-3 and TRBJ2-3, with 10 bases matching TRBD2. Germline assignment: CDR1 SGHNT and CDR2 YENEEA. The J segment lost 1 base and the V segment lost 1 base, leaving 8 bases of the junction unmatched. This CDR3 has 18 residues. The CDR3 sequence: CASSLGGLAGVGTDTQYF. The CDR3 DNA sequence: TGTGCCAGCAGCTTAGGGGGCCTAGCGGGAGTGGGCACAGATACGCAGTATTTT. Based on the CDR3 plus reference TRBV11-3 and TRBJ2-3, the full variable domain is EAGVVQSPRYKIIEKKQPVAFWCNPISGHNTLYWYLQNLGQGPELLIRYENEEAVDDSQLPKDRFSAERLKGVDSTLKIQPAELGDSAVYLCASSLGGLAGVGTDTQYFGPGTRLTVL.